The 5 T cell receptor beta chains in this list originate from one sample, sequenced in a study of blood T cell repertoires in COVID-19. The repertoire was sequenced with immunoSEQ multiplex PCR; TCRdb's copy has only in-frame clones and lacks some. The sample has approximately 260,000 clones, around 90% seen once. Sequencing input: peripheral blood. The receptor set was obtained from a woman between 40 and 50 years old with acute or convalescent COVID-19.

The V call is TRBV7-2, the J call TRBJ1-2, with TRBD1 as a possible D gene (5 bases). Germline CDR1 SGHTA, CDR2 FQGNSA. Trimming pared 1 base from V and 7 bases from J, leaving 10 bases between. This CDR3 spans 13 amino acids. CDR3 amino acids: CASSLGSRGGYTF. The CDR3 DNA sequence: TGTGCCAGCAGCTTAGGGTCAAGGGGTGGCTACACCTTC.

This chain joins TRBV5-4 and TRBJ2-5, with TRBD2 matching 9 bases. V shed 0 bases and J 5 bases; nucleotides not matched to a gene: 5. Germline assignment: CDR1 SGHNT and CDR2 YYREEE (reference sequence). CDR3 length: 15 residues. The CDR3 sequence is CASSLVLAGSETQYF. CDR3 DNA: TGTGCCAGCAGCTTGGTGCTAGCGGGGAGCGAGACCCAGTACTTC.

The chain recombines TRBV5-5 with TRBJ2-1, with 12 bases matching TRBD2. V trimming: 3 bases; J trimming: 6 bases; junction bases outside the gene matches: 4. This CDR3 spans 15 amino acids. The V gene's germline CDR1 is SGHKS and CDR2 YYEKEE (reference sequence). CDR3 region: CASSSLAGGPNEQFF. In DNA form, the CDR3 reads TGTGCCAGCAGCTCGCTAGCGGGGGGGCCCAATGAGCAGTTCTTC.

The V gene is TRBV4-1, the J gene TRBJ2-2; 10 bases align to TRBD2. The CDR3 is 17 amino acids. V trimming: 7 bases; J trimming: 0 bases; junction bases outside the gene matches: 8. Germline V gene sequence: CDR1 MGHRA, CDR2 YSYEKL. CDR3 coding DNA: TGCGCCAGCACCTGGACTAGCGGACGAACGAACACCGGGGAGCTGTTTTTT. This translates into CASTWTSGRTNTGELFF.

For this clone: The junction departs from germline at one end; a sequencing error may be responsible. The chain links TRBV6-5 to TRBJ2-2, with TRBD2 matching over 11 bases. CDR1 and CDR2 (germline): MNHEY, SVGAGI. The CDR3 is 15 amino acids. DNA for the CDR3: TGTGCCAGCAACCTAGCGGGGGGCACCACCCGGGAGCTGTTTTTT. Translation gives CASNLAGGTTRELFF.